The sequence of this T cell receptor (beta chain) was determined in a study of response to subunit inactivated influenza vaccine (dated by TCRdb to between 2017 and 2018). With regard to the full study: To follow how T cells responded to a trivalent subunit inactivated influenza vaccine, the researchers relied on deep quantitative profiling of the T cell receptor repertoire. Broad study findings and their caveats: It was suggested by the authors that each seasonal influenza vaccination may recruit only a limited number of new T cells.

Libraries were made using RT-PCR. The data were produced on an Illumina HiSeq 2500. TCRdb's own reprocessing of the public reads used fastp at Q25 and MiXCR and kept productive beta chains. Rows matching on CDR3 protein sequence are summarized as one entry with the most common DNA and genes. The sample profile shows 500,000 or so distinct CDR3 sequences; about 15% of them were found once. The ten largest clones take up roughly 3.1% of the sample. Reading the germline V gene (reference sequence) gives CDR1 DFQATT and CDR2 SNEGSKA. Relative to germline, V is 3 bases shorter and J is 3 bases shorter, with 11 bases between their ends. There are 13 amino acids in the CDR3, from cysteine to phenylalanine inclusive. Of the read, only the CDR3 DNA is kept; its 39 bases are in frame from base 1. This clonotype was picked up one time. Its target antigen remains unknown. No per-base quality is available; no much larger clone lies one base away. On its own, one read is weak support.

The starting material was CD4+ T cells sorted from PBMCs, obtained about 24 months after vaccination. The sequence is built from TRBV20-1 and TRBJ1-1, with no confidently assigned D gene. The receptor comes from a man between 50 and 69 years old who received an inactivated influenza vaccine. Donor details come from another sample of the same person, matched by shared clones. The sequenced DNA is TGCAGTGCTAGGACCGGCAGCCACACTGAAGCTTTCTTT. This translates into CSARTGSHTEAFF.